These 29 T cell receptor beta chains were all obtained from the same sample, sequenced in a study of OX40 agonist ivuxolimab in advanced cancers. Data came from immunoSEQ multiplex PCR; TCRdb stores just in-frame clones and leaves some out. Here the sample spans around 64,000 clones, approximately 80% being singletons. Sequencing used CD4+ or CD8+ T cells sorted from blood, obtained in a trial of the OX40 agonist ivuxolimab. These receptors all stem from an adult with an advanced solid tumor such as melanoma, head and neck, liver or kidney cancer.

The chain carries TRBV28 and TRBJ1-2, with TRBD1 identical over 10 bases. The CDR3 contains 15 residues. From germline, CDR1 is MDHEN and CDR2 SYDVKM. The V gene end was trimmed by 5 bases and the J gene end by 7 bases; junction bases not matched to a gene: 10. The CDR3 protein is CASSRTGTGVFGYTF. Written as DNA, the CDR3 is TGTGCCAGCAGTCGAACCGGGACAGGGGTTTTTGGCTACACCTTC.

This chain's CDR3 is CASSYGGAGSYEQYF. CDR3 in DNA: TGTGCCAGCAGTTATGGGGGCGCGGGGTCCTACGAGCAGTACTTC. The chain employs TRBV6-5 and TRBJ2-7; D possibly matches TRBD1 or TRBD2 (6 bases each). V gave up 3 bases and J gave up 1 base, with 13 bases separating them. Germline V gene data show CDR1 as MNHEY and CDR2 as SVGAGI. This CDR3 comprises 15 residues.

The chain combines TRBV6-4 with TRBJ2-3; TRBD1 matches 7 bases. J gave up 1 base and V 0 bases, and 1 base lay outside the gene matches. The CDR3 has 15 amino acids. Germline loops: CDR1 MRHNA, CDR2 SNTAGT. The CDR3 bases are TGTGCCAGCAGTGACTCAGGACAGGGCACAGATACGCAGTATTTT. Amino acids: CASSDSGQGTDTQYF.

The chain joins TRBV18 to TRBJ1-5; D is ambiguous. V lost 0 bases to trimming and J lost 2 bases, with 8 bases between them. CDR3 length: 15 residues. Germline V gene data show CDR1 as KGHSH and CDR2 as LQKENI. CDR3 sequence reads: CASSPPGVRNQPQHF. Written as DNA, the CDR3 is TGTGCCAGCTCACCACCCGGGGTACGCAATCAGCCCCAGCATTTT.

This chain links TRBV7-9 with TRBJ1-4, with D perhaps matching TRBD1 (6 bases). CDR3 length: 14 residues. The germline V gene has CDR1 SEHNR and CDR2 FQNEAQ (reference sequence). Trimming removed 5 bases at V and 7 bases at J, with 14 bases between. The CDR3 nucleotides are TGTGCCAGCAGCCAGACAGGCGCTGGTGAAAAACTGTTTTTT. It is translated as CASSQTGAGEKLFF.

This clone was detected many times. The V gene is TRBV7-2, the J gene TRBJ2-1; D call uncertain. Germline V gene data show CDR1 as SGHTA and CDR2 as FQGNSA. Trimming took 2 bases from V and 3 from J, leaving 5 bases between them. CDR3 length equals 13 residues. This CDR3 is CASSLWVYNEQFF. As DNA, the CDR3 is TGTGCCAGCAGCTTATGGGTCTACAATGAGCAGTTCTTC.

V gene TRBV5-6 combines with J gene TRBJ2-5; D unresolved. The germline V and J ends were trimmed by 0 bases and 4 bases, with 10 bases remaining between them. The CDR3 totals 14 residues. The germline V gene has CDR1 SGHDT and CDR2 YYEEEE. The CDR3 DNA reads as TGTGCCAGCAGCTTGGGTTGGCAGAGAGAGACCCAGTACTTC. It specifies CASSLGWQRETQYF.

The chain couples TRBV11-2 to TRBJ1-1; D is possibly TRBD1 (5 bases). Germline CDR1 and CDR2: SGHAT and FQNNGV. Trimming took 0 bases from V and 8 from J, leaving 7 bases between them. This CDR3 region has 12 residues. CDR3 protein: CASSLDGAEAFF. The CDR3 DNA is TGTGCCAGCAGCTTAGATGGGGCCGAAGCTTTCTTT.

This clone was counted once. This chain links TRBV4-2 with TRBJ1-2; D may be TRBD1 (5 bases). The germline V gene has CDR1 LGHNA and CDR2 YNFKEQ. Trimming left V 1 base short and J 3 bases short, with 12 bases between. This CDR3 region has 15 residues. The DNA for the CDR3 is TGTGCCAGCAGCCAAGGCCAATCGGGGGACTATGGCTACACCTTC. Amino acids: CASSQGQSGDYGYTF.

The rearrangement uses TRBV13 and TRBJ2-5; no clear D. The CDR3 sequence is 12 residues long. Trimming removed 1 base at V and 5 bases at J, with 5 bases between. Germline V lookup: CDR1 PRHDT, CDR2 FYEKMQ (reference sequence). Written as DNA, the CDR3 is TGTGCCAGCAGCTTAGCCAGCGAGACCCAGTACTTC. As protein: CASSLASETQYF.

The chain is built from TRBV6-5 and TRBJ1-1; a possible D gene is TRBD1 (5 bases). Germline V gives CDR1 MNHEY, CDR2 SVGAGI. With 5 bases removed from V and 6 bases from J, the gap between germline ends came to 10 bases. This CDR3 is 12 amino acids long. CDR3 protein: CASSTTASEAFF. DNA of the CDR3: TGTGCCAGCAGTACGACAGCGTCTGAAGCTTTCTTT.

V and J are TRBV13 and TRBJ2-5; the match to TRBD1 covers 8 bases. With V trimmed by 7 bases and J by 4 bases, 5 bases remained unmatched. The CDR3 runs 13 residues. Germline V gives CDR1 PRHDT, CDR2 FYEKMQ (reference sequence). CDR3: CASKHRGSETQYF. The CDR3 coding sequence is TGTGCCAGCAAACACAGGGGGTCAGAGACCCAGTACTTC. Full variable domain (remainder filled in from reference TRBV13 and TRBJ2-5): AAGVIQSPRHLIKEKRETATLKCYPIPRHDTVYWYQQGPGQDPQFLISFYEKMQSDKGSIPDRFSAQQFSDYHSELNMSSLELGDSALYFCASKHRGSETQYFGPGTRLLVL.

The genes are TRBV4-1 and TRBJ2-3; TRBD2 agrees at 10 bases. The CDR3 loop spans 15 amino acids. Germline V gene sequence: CDR1 MGHRA, CDR2 YSYEKL. Trimming at V came to 1 base and at J to 3 bases, leaving 1 base not matched to a gene. CDR3 sequence reads: CASSQGSGGTDTQYF. The CDR3 DNA sequence: TGCGCCAGCAGCCAAGGTAGCGGGGGGACAGATACGCAGTATTTT.

This clone came up a few times. V usage is TRBV18 and J usage is TRBJ1-6, with 7 bases that match TRBD1. The CDR3 length is 17 residues. The J segment lost 7 bases and the V segment lost 4 bases, leaving 13 bases of the junction unmatched. Per germline, CDR1 KGHSH and CDR2 LQKENI. This CDR3 is CASSQGLSDRLNSPLHF. Here the CDR3 DNA reads TGTGCCAGCTCACAGGGCCTCTCGGACAGGTTGAATTCACCCCTCCACTTT. The full variable domain, completed using reference TRBV18 and TRBJ1-6, is NAGVMQNPRHLVRRRGQEARLRCSPMKGHSHVYWYRQLPEEGLKFMVYLQKENIIDESGMPKERFSAEFPKEGPSILRIQQVVRGDSAAYFCASSQGLSDRLNSPLHFGNGTRLTVT.

This rearrangement joins TRBV2 to TRBJ2-6; the D gene is possibly TRBD2 (7 bases). From germline, CDR1 is SNHLY and CDR2 FYNNEI. Trimming left V 4 bases short and J 0 bases short, with 19 bases between. The CDR3 is 19 amino acids. The DNA for the CDR3 is TGTGCCAGCAGTGGCGCGGACGGGGGGCCTTACTCTGGGGCCAACGTCCTGACTTTC. Translated: CASSGADGGPYSGANVLTF.

This chain links TRBV11-2 with TRBJ2-2; D may match TRBD1 or TRBD2 (5 bases each). The germline CDR1 and CDR2 sequences are SGHAT and FQNNGV. Trimming took 1 base from V and 1 from J, leaving 7 bases between them. The CDR3 totals 15 residues. CDR3 region: CASSLGGRNTGELFF. CDR3 nucleotide sequence: TGTGCCAGCAGCTTAGGGGGACGGAACACCGGGGAGCTGTTTTTT.

This chain uses TRBV28 with TRBJ1-6; D is unresolved. The CDR3 extends over 14 amino acids. Deletions cut 6 bases from V and 6 bases from J, with 12 bases between. The V gene's germline CDR1 is MDHEN and CDR2 SYDVKM. CDR3 sequence reads: CASSFGRRNSPLHF. The CDR3 nucleotides are TGTGCCAGCAGCTTCGGACGGCGTAATTCACCCCTCCACTTT. Full variable domain (rest looked up from reference TRBV28 and TRBJ1-6): DVKVTQSSRYLVKRTGEKVFLECVQDMDHENMFWYRQDPGLGLRLIYFSYDVKMKEKGDIPEGYSVSREKKERFSLILESASTNQTSMYLCASSFGRRNSPLHFGNGTRLTVT.

This clone was observed a single time. The sample holds other DNA sequences that translate to the same CDR3. The chain recombines TRBV18 with TRBJ1-5, with 8 bases that match TRBD1. CDR1 and CDR2 from the germline V gene are KGHSH and LQKENI. J gave up 4 bases and V 6 bases, and 8 bases lay outside the gene matches. The CDR3 loop spans 15 amino acids. DNA of the CDR3: TGTGCCAGCTCGCGGACAGGGAGGGGAAATCAGCCCCAGCATTTT. This codes for CASSRTGRGNQPQHF.

The CDR3 protein is CASSQEAGGPDTGELFF. Here the CDR3 DNA reads TGTGCCAGCAGCCAAGAGGCGGGGGGGCCGGACACCGGGGAGCTGTTTTTT. This rearrangement joins TRBV4-2 to TRBJ2-2, with 9 nucleotides matching TRBD2. J lost 3 bases, V lost 0 bases, and 5 bases had no gene match. The CDR3 runs 17 residues. CDR1 is LGHNA and CDR2 is YNFKEQ in the germline V gene.

This clone occurred once. The chain links TRBV6-5 to TRBJ1-6; D possibly corresponds to TRBD1 (6 bases). The germline V gene encodes CDR1 MNHEY and CDR2 SVGAGI. CDR3 length equals 14 residues. The germline V and J ends were trimmed by 8 bases and 1 base, with 9 bases remaining between them. CDR3 DNA: TGTGCCAGCGGGGGCCGATCCTATAATTCACCCCTCCACTTT. Its protein product is CASGGRSYNSPLHF.

This chain connects TRBV6-1 to TRBJ1-2; 9 bases align to TRBD1. Germline V gives CDR1 MNHNS, CDR2 SASEGT. The CDR3 runs 13 residues. Losses at the gene ends were 7 bases for V and 7 bases for J; bases not matched to a gene: 7. For the CDR3, the DNA is TGTGCCAGCACCCCTGACAGGGGGAGTGGCTACACCTTC. This codes for CASTPDRGSGYTF.

The rearrangement uses TRBV7-9 and TRBJ1-6; D is unclear. CDR1 and CDR2 (germline): SEHNR, FQNEAQ (reference sequence). The CDR3 loop spans 17 amino acids. V gave up 5 bases and J gave up 6 bases, with 20 bases separating them. The CDR3, as DNA: TGTGCCAGCAGCCTCCTCCCTGGAGCCAGCCGTAATTCACCCCTCCACTTT. Its translation: CASSLLPGASRNSPLHF.

V usage is TRBV5-1 and J usage is TRBJ1-2, with 7 bases identical to TRBD1. CDR3 length: 12 residues. Unmatched junction bases numbered 1, after V lost 2 bases and J lost 6 bases. Germline loops: CDR1 SGHRS, CDR2 YFSETQ. CDR3 nucleotides: TGCGCCAGCAGCTTCACAGGGGATGGCTACACCTTC. Translating gives CASSFTGDGYTF.

This clone occurred once. This chain connects TRBV19 to TRBJ1-2, with D hard to call. CDR3 length: 12 residues. Germline-derived CDR1 and CDR2 are LNHDA and SQIVND (reference sequence). Trimming removed 3 bases from V and 8 bases from J, with 10 bases in between. This CDR3 reads CASSMGGLGYTF. For the CDR3, the DNA is TGTGCCAGTAGTATGGGAGGGTTGGGCTACACCTTC.

In DNA form, the CDR3 reads TGTGCCAGCACTGCGGGACAGGGGGCCTACGAGCAGTACTTC. Amino acids: CASTAGQGAYEQYF. This chain links TRBV2 with TRBJ2-7, with 11 nucleotides matching TRBD1. The germline gives CDR1 SNHLY, CDR2 FYNNEI. Trimming took 7 bases from V and 2 from J; bases not matched to a gene: 4. This CDR3 region has 14 residues.

A single count supports this clone. The V call is TRBV5-1, the J call TRBJ1-4; 11 bases are shared with TRBD1. The CDR3 has 16 amino acids. Trimming removed 0 bases from V and 8 bases from J; junction bases left unmatched: 6. The V gene's germline CDR1 is SGHRS and CDR2 YFSETQ. The CDR3 bases are TGCGCCAGCAGCTTGGGTGCCGGGACAGGGGGAGAAAAACTGTTTTTT. It yields the protein CASSLGAGTGGEKLFF.

J is TRBJ2-7 and V is TRBV25-1, with D perhaps being TRBD1 or TRBD2 (6 bases each). Germline CDR1 is MGHDK and CDR2 is SYGVNS. Trimming removed 4 bases at V and 2 bases at J, with 12 bases between. The CDR3 extends over 14 amino acids. The CDR3 DNA is TGTGCCAGCAGTGGAGGGGGGTCCCCCTACGAGCAGTACTTC. Encoded protein: CASSGGGSPYEQYF.

The V and J genes are TRBV14 and TRBJ2-1; 12 nucleotides line up with TRBD1. CDR1 and CDR2 from the germline V gene are SGHDN and FVKESK. After removal of 4 bases from V and 8 bases from J, the junction contained 3 bases not matched to a gene. The CDR3 loop spans 14 amino acids. Here the CDR3 DNA reads TGTGCCAGCAGCCTGGGACAGGGGGCCCATGAGCAGTTCTTC. It encodes CASSLGQGAHEQFF. Filled out from reference TRBV14 and TRBJ2-1, the complete variable domain reads EAGVTQFPSHSVIEKGQTVTLRCDPISGHDNLYWYRRVMGKEIKFLLHFVKESKQDESGMPNNRFLAERTGGTYSTLKVQPAELEDSGVYFCASSLGQGAHEQFFGPGTRLTVL.

The rearrangement joins TRBV19 to TRBJ2-3; no reliable D call. CDR1 and CDR2 from the germline V gene are LNHDA and SQIVND (reference sequence). V was clipped by 10 bases and J by 1 base, with 12 bases between them. The CDR3 consists of 13 residues. CDR3 residues: CATTIGGTDTQYF. The CDR3 bases are TGTGCCACCACGATTGGGGGCACAGATACGCAGTATTTT.